This TCR beta chain was recovered during a study of T cells in Graves' hyperthyroidism and ophthalmopathy. Researchers amplified the TCR beta CDR3 regions from RNA transcripts. The HTBI set primed first-round TCR CDR3 RT-PCR. TCRdb recomputed calls from the multiplex PCR reads with MiXCR, one row per CDR3 protein. The sample includes 300,000 to 500,000 distinct CDR3 sequences, more than 12% seen only once; the top ten take around 28%. V was pared by 4 bases and J by 3 bases, with 6 bases of the junction left unmatched. Germline loops: CDR1 SEHNR, CDR2 FQNEAQ (reference sequence). The CDR3 extends over 15 amino acids. The sample holds a few counts of this clonotype.

The sample comprised blood. The gene calls are TRBV7-9 and TRBJ1-2; 9 nucleotides line up with TRBD1. This receptor was identified in a man aged 45 to 65 with Graves' ophthalmopathy. The CDR3 loop reads CASSSWDREDYGYTF. The DNA for the CDR3 is TGTGCCAGCAGCTCCTGGGACAGGGAGGACTATGGCTACACCTTC.